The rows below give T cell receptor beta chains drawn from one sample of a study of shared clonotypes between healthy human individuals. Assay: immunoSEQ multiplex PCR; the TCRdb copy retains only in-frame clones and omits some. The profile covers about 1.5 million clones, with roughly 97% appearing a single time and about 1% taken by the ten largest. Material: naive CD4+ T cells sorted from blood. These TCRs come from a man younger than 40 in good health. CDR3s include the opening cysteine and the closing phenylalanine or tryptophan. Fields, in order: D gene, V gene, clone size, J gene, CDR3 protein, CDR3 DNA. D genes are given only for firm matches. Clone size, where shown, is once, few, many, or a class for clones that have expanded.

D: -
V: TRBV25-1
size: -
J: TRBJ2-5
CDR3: CASRGTTETQYF
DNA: TGTGCCAGCAGGGGGACGACCGAGACCCAGTACTTC

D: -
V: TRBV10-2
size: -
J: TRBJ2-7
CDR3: CASSEFIGGHSYEQYF
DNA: TGCGCCAGCAGTGAGTTTATCGGGGGCCACTCCTACGAGCAGTACTTC

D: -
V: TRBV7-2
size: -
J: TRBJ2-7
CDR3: CASSPQGGSGYEQYF
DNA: TGTGCCAGCAGCCCACAGGGAGGGAGCGGATACGAGCAGTACTTC

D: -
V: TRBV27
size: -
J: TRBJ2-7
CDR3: CASSYGQGSSYEQYF
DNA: TGTGCCAGCAGTTATGGGCAGGGCAGCTCCTACGAGCAGTACTTC

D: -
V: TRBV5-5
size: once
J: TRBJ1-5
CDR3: CASSLAGFIGQPQHF
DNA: TGTGCCAGCAGCTTGGCAGGGTTTATAGGTCAGCCCCAGCATTTT

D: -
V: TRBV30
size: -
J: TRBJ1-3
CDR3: CAWSPNSGNTIYF
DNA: TGTGCCTGGAGTCCCAACTCTGGAAACACCATATATTTT

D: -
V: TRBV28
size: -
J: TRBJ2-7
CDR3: CASSLPRSFDPYEQYF
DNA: TGTGCCAGCAGTTTACCCCGGTCGTTTGACCCCTACGAGCAGTACTTC

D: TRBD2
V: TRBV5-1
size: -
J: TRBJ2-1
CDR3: CASSSRTSGRSNEQFF
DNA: TGCGCCAGCAGCTCCAGGACTAGCGGGAGATCGAATGAGCAGTTCTTC

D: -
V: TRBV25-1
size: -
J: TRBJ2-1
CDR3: CASSETLDPSSYNEQFF
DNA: TGTGCCAGCAGTGAAACTCTTGACCCTAGCTCCTACAATGAGCAGTTCTTC

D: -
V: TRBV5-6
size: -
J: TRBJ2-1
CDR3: CASSLKGIKNEQFF
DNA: TGTGCCAGCAGCTTAAAAGGGATTAAGAATGAGCAGTTCTTC